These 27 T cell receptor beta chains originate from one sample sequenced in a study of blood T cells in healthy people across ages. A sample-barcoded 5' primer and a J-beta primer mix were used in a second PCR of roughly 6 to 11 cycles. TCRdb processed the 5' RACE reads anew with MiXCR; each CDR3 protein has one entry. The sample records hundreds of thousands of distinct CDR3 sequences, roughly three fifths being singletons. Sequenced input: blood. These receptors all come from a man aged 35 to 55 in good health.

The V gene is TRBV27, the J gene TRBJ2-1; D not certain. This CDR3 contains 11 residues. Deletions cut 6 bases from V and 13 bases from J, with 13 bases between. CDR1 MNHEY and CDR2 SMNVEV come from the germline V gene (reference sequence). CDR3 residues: CASRSQLVQFF. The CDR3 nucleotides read TGTGCCAGCAGGAGCCAGCTCGTTCAGTTCTTC.

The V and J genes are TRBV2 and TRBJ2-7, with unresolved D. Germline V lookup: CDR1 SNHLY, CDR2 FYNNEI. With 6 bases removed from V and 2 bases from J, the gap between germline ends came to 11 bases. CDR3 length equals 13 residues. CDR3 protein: CASRPGPTYEQYF. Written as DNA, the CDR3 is TGTGCCAGCAGGCCGGGCCCTACCTACGAGCAGTACTTC.

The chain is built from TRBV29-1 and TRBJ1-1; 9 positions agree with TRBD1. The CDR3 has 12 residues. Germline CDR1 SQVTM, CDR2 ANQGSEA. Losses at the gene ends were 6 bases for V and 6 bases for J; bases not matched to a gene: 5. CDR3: CSVITGGPEAFF. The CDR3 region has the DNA TGCAGCGTGATTACAGGGGGCCCTGAAGCTTTCTTT. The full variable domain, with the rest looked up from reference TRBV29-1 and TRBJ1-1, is SAVISQKPSRDICQRGTSLTIQCQVDSQVTMMFWYRQQPGQSLTLIATANQGSEATYESGFVIDKFPISRPNLTFSTLTVSNMSPEDSSIYLCSVITGGPEAFFGQGTRLTVV.

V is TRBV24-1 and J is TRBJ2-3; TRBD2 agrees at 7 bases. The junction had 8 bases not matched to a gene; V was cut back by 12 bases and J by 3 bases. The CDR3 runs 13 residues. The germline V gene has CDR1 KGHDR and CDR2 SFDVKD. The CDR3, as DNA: TGTGCCTCGACGGGGGGACTTACAGATACGCAGTATTTT. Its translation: CASTGGLTDTQYF.

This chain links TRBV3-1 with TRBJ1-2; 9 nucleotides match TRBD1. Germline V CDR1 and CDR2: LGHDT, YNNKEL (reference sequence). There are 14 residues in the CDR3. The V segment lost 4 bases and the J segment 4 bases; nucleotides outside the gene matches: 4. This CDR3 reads CASSPRTGVYGYTF. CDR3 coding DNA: TGTGCCAGCAGCCCTCGGACAGGGGTCTATGGCTACACCTTC.

The CDR3 DNA reads TGTGCCAGCAGCGCCCGGGGGGGCTCCTACAATGAGCAGTACTTC. It encodes CASSARGGSYNEQYF. V is TRBV9 and J is TRBJ2-7; TRBD2 agrees at 8 bases. CDR1 is SGDLS, CDR2 YYNGEE, per germline. The junction had 12 bases not matched to a gene; V was cut back by 3 bases and J by 7 bases. This CDR3 has 15 amino acids.

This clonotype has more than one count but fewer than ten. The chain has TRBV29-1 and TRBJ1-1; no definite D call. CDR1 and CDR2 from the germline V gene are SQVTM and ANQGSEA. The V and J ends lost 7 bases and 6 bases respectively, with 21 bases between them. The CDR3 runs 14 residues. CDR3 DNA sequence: TGCAGCGCAACAAGGCAAGGGTTTCGTTCTGAAGCTTTCTTT. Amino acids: CSATRQGFRSEAFF.

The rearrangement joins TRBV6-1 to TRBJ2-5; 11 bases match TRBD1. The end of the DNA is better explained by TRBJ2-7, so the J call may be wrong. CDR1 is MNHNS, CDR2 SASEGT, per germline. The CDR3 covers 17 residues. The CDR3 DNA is TGTGCCAGCAGTAAGGACAGGGGGCCAGTCCTAACCTACGAGCAGTACTTC. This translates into CASSKDRGPVLTYEQYF.

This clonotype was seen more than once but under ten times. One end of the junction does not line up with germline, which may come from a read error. CDR3 sequence: CASSLAGATDTQYF. DNA of the CDR3: TGTGCTAGCAGCTTAGCGGGGGCGACAGATACGCAGTATTTT. V gene TRBV7-7 combines with J gene TRBJ2-3, with 9 positions matching TRBD2. Germline CDR1 SSHAT, CDR2 FNYEAQ (reference sequence). The CDR3 is 14 amino acids.

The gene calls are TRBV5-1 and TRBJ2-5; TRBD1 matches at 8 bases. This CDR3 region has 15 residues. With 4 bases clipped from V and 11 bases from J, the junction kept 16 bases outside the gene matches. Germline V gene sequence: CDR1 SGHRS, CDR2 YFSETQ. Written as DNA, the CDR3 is TGCGCCAGCAGCAAAGGACAGGGCGACCCTAATGAGCAGTACTTC. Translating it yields CASSKGQGDPNEQYF.

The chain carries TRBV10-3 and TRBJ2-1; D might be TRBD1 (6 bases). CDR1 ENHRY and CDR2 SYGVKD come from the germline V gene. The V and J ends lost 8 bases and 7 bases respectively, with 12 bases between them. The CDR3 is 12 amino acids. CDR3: CAIREGGNEQFF. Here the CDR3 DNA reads TGTGCCATCCGGGAAGGGGGAAATGAGCAGTTCTTC.

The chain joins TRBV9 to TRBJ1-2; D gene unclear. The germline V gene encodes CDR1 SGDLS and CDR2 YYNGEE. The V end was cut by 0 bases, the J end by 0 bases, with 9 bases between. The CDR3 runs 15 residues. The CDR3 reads CASSVDGRSNYGYTF. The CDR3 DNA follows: TGTGCCAGCAGCGTAGACGGCAGATCTAACTATGGCTACACCTTC. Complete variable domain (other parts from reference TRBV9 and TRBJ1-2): DSGVTQTPKHLITATGQRVTLRCSPRSGDLSVYWYQQSLDQGLQFLIQYYNGEERAKGNILERFSAQQFPDLHSELNLSSLELGDSALYFCASSVDGRSNYGYTFGSGTRLTVV.

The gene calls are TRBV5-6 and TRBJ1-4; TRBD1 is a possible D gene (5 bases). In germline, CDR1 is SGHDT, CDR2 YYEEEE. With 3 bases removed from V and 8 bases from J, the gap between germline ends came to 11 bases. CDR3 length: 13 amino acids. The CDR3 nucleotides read TGTGCCAGCAGCTCCCGGGGGGAGGAAAAACTGTTTTTT. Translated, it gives CASSSRGEEKLFF.

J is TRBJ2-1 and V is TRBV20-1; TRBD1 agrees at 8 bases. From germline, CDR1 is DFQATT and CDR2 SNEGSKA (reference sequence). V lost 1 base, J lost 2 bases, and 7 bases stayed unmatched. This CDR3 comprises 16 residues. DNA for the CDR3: TGCAGTGCTAGAGCCCCCGGGACAGGACCCTACAATGAGCAGTTCTTC. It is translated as CSARAPGTGPYNEQFF.

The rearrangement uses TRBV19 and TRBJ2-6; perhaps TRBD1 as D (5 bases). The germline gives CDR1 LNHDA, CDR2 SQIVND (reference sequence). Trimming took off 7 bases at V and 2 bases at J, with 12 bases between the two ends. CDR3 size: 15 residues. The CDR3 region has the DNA TGTGCCAGTACTTGGGGCCCCGCTGGGGCCAACGTCCTGACTTTC. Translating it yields CASTWGPAGANVLTF.

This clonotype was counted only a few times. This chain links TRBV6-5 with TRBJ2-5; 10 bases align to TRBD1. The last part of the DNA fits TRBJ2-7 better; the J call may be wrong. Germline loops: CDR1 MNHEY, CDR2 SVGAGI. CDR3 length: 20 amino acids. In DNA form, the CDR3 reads TGTGCCAGCAGTTACTGGGGACAGGGGATAGAGGCTCGTTGGGGCTACGAGCAGTACTTC. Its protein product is CASSYWGQGIEARWGYEQYF.

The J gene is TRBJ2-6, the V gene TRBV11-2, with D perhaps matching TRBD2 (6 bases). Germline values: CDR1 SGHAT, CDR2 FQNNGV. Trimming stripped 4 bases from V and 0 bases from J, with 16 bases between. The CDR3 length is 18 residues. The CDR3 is CASSYPRTGLSGANVLTF. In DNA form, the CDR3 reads TGTGCCAGCAGCTACCCAAGGACGGGACTCTCTGGGGCCAACGTCCTGACTTTC. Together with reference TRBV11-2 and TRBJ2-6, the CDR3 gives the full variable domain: EAGVAQSPRYKIIEKRQSVAFWCNPISGHATLYWYQQILGQGPKLLIQFQNNGVVDDSQLPKDRFSAERLKGVDSTLKIQPAKLEDSAVYLCASSYPRTGLSGANVLTFGAGSRLTVL.

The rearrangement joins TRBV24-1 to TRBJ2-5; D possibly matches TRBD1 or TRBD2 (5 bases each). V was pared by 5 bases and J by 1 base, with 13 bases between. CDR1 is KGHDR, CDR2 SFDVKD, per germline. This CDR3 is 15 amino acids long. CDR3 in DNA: TGTGCCACCAGTGCCCAGGATGGGGGCCAAGAGACCCAGTACTTC. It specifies CATSAQDGGQETQYF.

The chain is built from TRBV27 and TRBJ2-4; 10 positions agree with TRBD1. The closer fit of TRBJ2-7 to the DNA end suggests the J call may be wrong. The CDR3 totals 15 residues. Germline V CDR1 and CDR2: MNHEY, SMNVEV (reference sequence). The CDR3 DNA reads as TGTGCCAGCAGTTTGGGACAGGGGTTCGCCTACGAGCAGTACTTC. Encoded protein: CASSLGQGFAYEQYF.

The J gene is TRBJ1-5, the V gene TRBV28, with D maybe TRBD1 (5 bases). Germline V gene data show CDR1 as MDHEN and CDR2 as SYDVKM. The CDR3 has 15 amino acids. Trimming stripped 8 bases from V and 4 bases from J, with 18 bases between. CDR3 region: CASRRDFFRNQPQHF. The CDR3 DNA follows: TGTGCCAGCCGAAGGGACTTTTTCAGGAATCAGCCCCAGCATTTT.

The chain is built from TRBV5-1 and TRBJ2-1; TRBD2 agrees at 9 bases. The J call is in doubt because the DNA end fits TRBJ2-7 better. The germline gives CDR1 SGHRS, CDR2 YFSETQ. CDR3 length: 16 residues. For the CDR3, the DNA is TGCGCCAGCAGCTTAGGTAGCGGGGGCTCCTACAATGAGCAGTACTTC. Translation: CASSLGSGGSYNEQYF.

The CDR3 sequence is CASSEDRDFYEQYF. The CDR3 nucleotides read TGTGCCAGCAGTGAGGACAGGGACTTCTACGAGCAGTACTTC. The chain links TRBV28 to TRBJ2-7, with 8 bases that match TRBD1. CDR1 is MDHEN, CDR2 SYDVKM, per germline. The CDR3 runs 14 residues. The junction had 6 bases not matched to a gene; V was cut back by 5 bases and J by 3 bases. Filled out from reference TRBV28 and TRBJ2-7, the complete variable domain reads DVKVTQSSRYLVKRTGEKVFLECVQDMDHENMFWYRQDPGLGLRLIYFSYDVKMKEKGDIPEGYSVSREKKERFSLILESASTNQTSMYLCASSEDRDFYEQYFGPGTRLTVT.

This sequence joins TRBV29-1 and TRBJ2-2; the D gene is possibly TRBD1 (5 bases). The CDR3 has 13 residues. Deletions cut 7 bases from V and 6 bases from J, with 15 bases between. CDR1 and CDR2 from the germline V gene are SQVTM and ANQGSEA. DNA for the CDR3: TGCAGCGCCACAGGATCCCGACCCGGGGAGCTGTTTTTT. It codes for CSATGSRPGELFF.

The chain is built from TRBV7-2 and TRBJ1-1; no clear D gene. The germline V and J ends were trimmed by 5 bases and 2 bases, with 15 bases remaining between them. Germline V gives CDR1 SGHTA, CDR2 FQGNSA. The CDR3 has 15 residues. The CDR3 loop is CASSPGGEVNTEAFF. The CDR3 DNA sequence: TGTGCCAGCAGCCCAGGTGGGGAGGTCAACACTGAAGCTTTCTTT.

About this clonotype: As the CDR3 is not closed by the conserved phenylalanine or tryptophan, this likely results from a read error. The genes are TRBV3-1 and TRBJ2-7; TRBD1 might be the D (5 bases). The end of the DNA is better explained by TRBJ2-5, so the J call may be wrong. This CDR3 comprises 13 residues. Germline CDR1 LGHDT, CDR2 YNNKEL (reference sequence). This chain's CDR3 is CASSPGQGETQYS. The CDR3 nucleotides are TGTGCCAGCAGCCCCGGCCAGGGAGAGACCCAGTACTCC.

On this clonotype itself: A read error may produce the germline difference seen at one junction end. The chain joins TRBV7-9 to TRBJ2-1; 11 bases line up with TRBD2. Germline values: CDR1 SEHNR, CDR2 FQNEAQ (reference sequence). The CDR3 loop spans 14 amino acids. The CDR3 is CACSPSGGFHEQFF. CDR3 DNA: TGTGCCTGCAGCCCTAGCGGGGGGTTCCATGAGCAGTTCTTC.

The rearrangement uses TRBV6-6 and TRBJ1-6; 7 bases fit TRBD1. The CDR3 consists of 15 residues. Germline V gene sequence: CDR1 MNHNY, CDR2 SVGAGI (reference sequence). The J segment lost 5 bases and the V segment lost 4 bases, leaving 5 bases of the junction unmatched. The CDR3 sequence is CASSFRDRDNSPLHF. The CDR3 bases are TGTGCCAGCAGTTTCCGAGACAGGGATAATTCACCCCTCCACTTT.